The rows below give T cell receptor beta chains drawn from one sample of a study of shared clonotypes between healthy human individuals. TCRdb keeps only in-frame clones here, not all; method: immunoSEQ multiplex PCR. This table has hundreds of thousands of clones, 90% to 98% appearing once. The sequenced sample consisted of naive CD8+ T cells sorted from blood. These receptors came from a man younger than 40 in good health. Both conserved end residues are part of each CDR3. Fields, in order: V gene, J gene, clone size, D gene, CDR3 protein, CDR3 DNA. The D gene is left open where the match is weak. Clone size is shown for a subset of rows, as once, few, many or a class of expanded clone.

>TRBV20-1|TRBJ2-2|NA|NA
CSARKIGELFF
TGCAGTGCTAGAAAGATCGGGGAGCTGTTTTTT
>TRBV29-1|TRBJ2-1|NA|NA
CSVEDQAGWRAINEQFF
TGCAGCGTTGAAGATCAAGCGGGCTGGAGGGCAATCAATGAGCAGTTCTTC
>TRBV25-1|TRBJ1-1|NA|NA
CASSEFLGTEAFF
TGTGCCAGCAGTGAATTCTTAGGGACTGAAGCTTTCTTT
>TRBV27|TRBJ1-4|NA|TRBD1
CATSGQGGEKLFF
TGTGCCACCTCCGGACAGGGTGGTGAAAAACTGTTTTTT
>TRBV6-5|TRBJ2-3|NA|NA
CASSYYGSTDTQYF
TGTGCCAGCAGTTACTACGGGAGTACAGATACGCAGTATTTT
>TRBV27|TRBJ2-3|NA|NA
CASRSTDTQYF
TGTGCCAGCCGTAGCACAGATACGCAGTATTTT
>TRBV2|TRBJ2-7|NA|TRBD1
CASTPNPGTGGPIPYEQYF
TGTGCCAGCACCCCGAACCCCGGGACAGGGGGTCCCATCCCCTACGAGCAGTACTTC
>TRBV9|TRBJ2-7|NA|TRBD2
CASSVRTGGAYEQYF
TGTGCCAGCAGCGTGAGGACCGGGGGGGCCTACGAGCAGTACTTC
>TRBV27|TRBJ2-7|NA|NA
CASSLSGRVYEQYF
TGTGCCAGCAGTTTAAGTGGCAGGGTATACGAGCAGTACTTC
>TRBV30|TRBJ2-3|NA|NA
CAWSSGGTDTQYF
TGTGCCTGGAGTTCAGGGGGCACAGATACGCAGTATTTT
>TRBV27|TRBJ2-1|NA|TRBD1
CASWGQRNYNEQFF
TGTGCCAGCTGGGGACAGCGTAACTACAATGAGCAGTTCTTC
>TRBV6-5|TRBJ2-7|NA|NA
CASSYSMGSYEQYF
TGTGCCAGCAGTTACTCGATGGGATCTTACGAGCAGTACTTC
>TRBV2|TRBJ2-4|once|NA
CASIHGRDSSNIQYF
TGTGCCAGCATCCACGGGAGGGACAGTTCCAACATTCAGTACTTC
>TRBV7-9|TRBJ2-7|NA|TRBD1
CASSSTGGVSERDYEQYF
TGTGCCAGCAGTTCAACAGGGGGCGTTTCGGAAAGGGACTACGAGCAGTACTTC
>TRBV9|TRBJ2-7|NA|NA
CASSPGNRDYEQYF
TGTGCCAGCAGCCCTGGGAACAGGGACTACGAGCAGTACTTC
>TRBV7-6|TRBJ2-3|NA|TRBD2
CASSSTAGGLGPTDTQYF
TGTGCCAGCAGCTCCACAGCGGGAGGGCTTGGACCCACAGATACGCAGTATTTT
>TRBV27|TRBJ2-7|NA|NA
CASSRRVSPYEQYF
TGTGCCAGCAGTCGCAGGGTTTCCCCCTACGAGCAGTACTTC
>TRBV29-1|TRBJ2-1|NA|TRBD2
CSPREATDNEQFF
TGCAGCCCGCGGGAGGCCACCGACAATGAGCAGTTCTTC
>TRBV29-1|TRBJ2-1|NA|NA
CSVEHRTTGYNEQFF
TGCAGCGTTGAACATCGAACAACCGGCTACAATGAGCAGTTCTTC
>TRBV7-9|TRBJ2-7|once|TRBD2
CASSLDPGLAGGSSYEQYF
TGTGCCAGCAGCTTAGACCCGGGACTAGCGGGAGGTAGCTCCTACGAGCAGTACTTC
>TRBV6-5|TRBJ1-5|NA|NA
CASRAGVKGNQPQHF
TGTGCCAGCAGGGCAGGGGTTAAGGGCAATCAGCCCCAGCATTTT
>TRBV5-4|TRBJ2-1|NA|NA
CASSLPNEQFF
TGTGCCAGCAGCCTCCCGAATGAGCAGTTCTTC
>TRBV27|TRBJ2-7|NA|TRBD1
CASSFYRGYEQYF
TGTGCCAGCAGTTTTTACAGGGGCTACGAGCAGTACTTC
>TRBV7-9|TRBJ2-2|NA|NA
CASSSPGLAGELFF
TGTGCCAGCAGCTCCCCGGGCCTGGCCGGGGAGCTGTTTTTT
>TRBV29-1|TRBJ2-1|NA|TRBD2
CSAGLAGDLPQYNEQFF
TGCAGCGCCGGACTAGCGGGAGACCTGCCGCAGTACAATGAGCAGTTCTTC
>TRBV7-6|TRBJ1-3|NA|NA
CASSSGGSGNTIYF
TGTGCCAGCAGCTCCGGGGGGTCTGGAAACACCATATATTTT
>TRBV11-2|TRBJ2-7|NA|NA
CASSPQNF
TGTGCCAGCAGCCCCCAGAACTTC
>TRBV5-4|TRBJ2-3|NA|NA
CASSFWNTDTQYF
TGTGCCAGCAGCTTTTGGAACACAGATACGCAGTATTTT
>TRBV6-5|TRBJ2-7|NA|TRBD1
CASSFGTGAYEQYF
TGTGCCAGCAGCTTCGGGACAGGGGCATACGAGCAGTACTTC
>TRBV19|TRBJ2-7|NA|TRBD2
CASSPGTSGYEQYF
TGTGCCAGTAGTCCTGGGACTAGCGGATACGAGCAGTACTTC
>TRBV5-4|TRBJ2-7|once|NA
CASSPKFAPDEQYF
TGTGCCAGCAGCCCAAAGTTTGCCCCGGACGAGCAGTACTTC
>TRBV27|TRBJ2-1|NA|NA
CASSLVVGEQFF
TGTGCCAGCAGTTTAGTCGTAGGTGAGCAGTTCTTC
>TRBV27|TRBJ1-1|NA|NA
CASSFSSPGLTEAFF
TGTGCCAGCAGTTTCTCCTCCCCAGGCCTCACTGAAGCTTTCTTT
>TRBV5-5|TRBJ2-4|NA|NA
CASSLTGYQLAKNIQYF
TGTGCCAGCAGCTTGACGGGTTATCAGCTAGCCAAAAACATTCAGTACTTC
>TRBV4-1|TRBJ2-7|NA|NA
CASSQALRREQYF
TGCGCCAGCAGCCAAGCCCTCCGGCGCGAGCAGTACTTC
>TRBV7-8|TRBJ2-1|NA|NA
CASSLVGGNEQFF
TGTGCCAGCAGTCTAGTTGGGGGAAATGAGCAGTTCTTC
>TRBV7-6|TRBJ2-7|NA|NA
CASSLFVPAAKHEQYF
TGTGCCAGCAGCTTATTTGTTCCCGCGGCCAAACACGAGCAGTACTTC
>TRBV5-1|TRBJ1-2|NA|NA
CASSLMSRTAGDGYTF
TGCGCCAGCAGCCTAATGTCTCGGACAGCGGGTGATGGCTACACCTTC
>TRBV28|TRBJ1-2|NA|NA
CASRGLESDGEYTF
TGTGCCAGCAGAGGTCTGGAGTCGGATGGGGAATACACCTTC
>TRBV28|TRBJ1-1|once|NA
CASSLMEGRNTEAFF
TGTGCCAGCAGTTTGATGGAAGGTAGGAACACTGAAGCTTTCTTT
>TRBV28|TRBJ2-7|NA|TRBD1
CASSLTGGQGGLYEQYF
TGTGCCAGCAGTTTGACGGGGGGACAGGGAGGTCTCTACGAGCAGTACTTC
>TRBV5-4|TRBJ1-2|NA|NA
CASHLGGSANYGYTF
TGTGCCAGTCATTTGGGGGGTTCAGCTAACTATGGCTACACCTTC
>TRBV11-2|TRBJ2-7|NA|TRBD2
CASSLDLSEGGPYEQYF
TGTGCCAGCAGCTTAGATCTTTCCGAGGGAGGGCCCTACGAGCAGTACTTC
>TRBV2|TRBJ2-1|NA|NA
CASNNEQFF
TGTGCCAGCAACAATGAGCAGTTCTTC
>TRBV11-2|TRBJ2-5|NA|NA
CASSPDETGWETQYF
TGTGCCAGCAGCCCGGACGAGACTGGGTGGGAGACCCAGTACTTC
>TRBV6-5|TRBJ1-1|NA|NA
CASSHGGLVTEAFF
TGTGCCAGCAGCCACGGTGGATTGGTTACTGAAGCTTTCTTT
>TRBV18|TRBJ2-7|NA|NA
CASSPPTGVYEQYF
TGTGCCAGCTCACCCCCGACAGGCGTCTACGAGCAGTACTTC
>TRBV7-9|TRBJ2-3|NA|TRBD2
CASSPKPAGGVDTQYF
TGTGCCAGCAGCCCTAAACCAGCGGGAGGGGTAGATACGCAGTATTTT
>TRBV5-4|TRBJ2-7|NA|TRBD2
CASSFRDYSYEQYF
TGTGCCAGCAGCTTCCGGGACTATTCCTACGAGCAGTACTTC
>TRBV4-1|TRBJ2-7|once|NA
CASSQEPASYEQYF
TGCGCCAGCAGCCAAGAGCCAGCTTCCTACGAGCAGTACTTC
>TRBV4-1|TRBJ2-7|NA|TRBD1
CASSQDHRGPRSYEQYF
TGCGCCAGCAGCCAAGACCACAGGGGGCCCCGTTCCTACGAGCAGTACTTC
>TRBV6-5|TRBJ2-1|NA|TRBD2
CASSYFLAGNEQFF
TGTGCCAGCAGTTACTTCCTAGCGGGTAATGAGCAGTTCTTC